Listed below are T cell receptor beta chains from one sample, sequenced in a study of cytotoxic CD8 clonotypes in ibrutinib-treated CLL. TCRdb's copy holds only in-frame clones and misses some; the assay was immunoSEQ multiplex PCR. The sample has roughly 200,000 clones; 72% are singletons. This material consisted of PBMCs, taken after 24 months of ibrutinib treatment. Receptors were obtained from a human donor with chronic lymphocytic leukemia. Both conserved end residues are part of each CDR3. Each record gives: V gene, CDR3 protein.

V gene: TRBV9; CDR3 protein: CASSHRQGLSGNTIYF
V gene: TRBV9; CDR3 protein: CASSERGSNQPQHF
V gene: TRBV28; CDR3 protein: CASSLGLANYGYTF
V gene: TRBV2; CDR3 protein: CASSAGKITEAFF
V gene: TRBV7-2; CDR3 protein: CASSPRRAEFGYTF
V gene: TRBV28; CDR3 protein: CASTYGQKTEAFF
V gene: TRBV5-6; CDR3 protein: CASSLDRSYEQYF
V gene: TRBV2; CDR3 protein: CASRSAPGQGEYGYTF
V gene: TRBV28; CDR3 protein: CAISGNEQFF
V gene: TRBV18; CDR3 protein: CASSRAGGPSYEQYF
V gene: TRBV27; CDR3 protein: CASRVNTNRGYEQYF
V gene: TRBV27; CDR3 protein: CASSYLAGPEAFF
V gene: TRBV11-3; CDR3 protein: CASSLGTRSPEAFF
V gene: TRBV7-2; CDR3 protein: CASSPTGTQPQHF
V gene: TRBV5-1; CDR3 protein: CASNGPALDRVQSRNTEAFF
V gene: TRBV9; CDR3 protein: CASSVAPQTGRNTEAFF
V gene: TRBV4-3; CDR3 protein: CASSQAGLAGDYNEQFF
V gene: TRBV4-2; CDR3 protein: CASSQDSRNQPQHF
V gene: TRBV5-4; CDR3 protein: CASSPGGSRYEQYF
V gene: TRBV5-1; CDR3 protein: CASSPGPERNQPQHF
V gene: TRBV28; CDR3 protein: CATYNYEQYF
V gene: TRBV6-5; CDR3 protein: CASSLGHRSYEQYF
V gene: TRBV4-2; CDR3 protein: CASSPQQDRDEKLFF
V gene: TRBV5-6; CDR3 protein: CASSPANYGYTF
V gene: TRBV6-5; CDR3 protein: CASSYLTRGRVAQYF
V gene: TRBV4-2; CDR3 protein: CASSQVLSSGVNYEQYF
V gene: TRBV7-9; CDR3 protein: CASSFGGTGSKTYNEQFF
V gene: TRBV25-1; CDR3 protein: CASSDRGTEQFF
V gene: TRBV2; CDR3 protein: CASSEGQLSNQPQHF
V gene: TRBV4-2; CDR3 protein: CASSQVAGGSSYEQYF
V gene: TRBV4-2; CDR3 protein: CASSQVSEDTGELFF
V gene: TRBV9; CDR3 protein: CASSVGTSGSSYNEQFF
V gene: TRBV7-7; CDR3 protein: CASSLEATDTQYF
V gene: TRBV10-1; CDR3 protein: CASSERPSSEQYF
V gene: TRBV10-3; CDR3 protein: CAINGLAGESEQYF
V gene: TRBV30; CDR3 protein: CAWRGEGYGELFF
V gene: TRBV18; CDR3 protein: CASSPGQASTDTQYF
V gene: TRBV28; CDR3 protein: CASSPGVYTEAFF
V gene: TRBV5-1; CDR3 protein: CASSLHSDASYEQYF
V gene: TRBV11-2; CDR3 protein: CASSLGGAPFGGQYF
V gene: TRBV4-2; CDR3 protein: CASSQDRTTSYNEQFF
V gene: TRBV2; CDR3 protein: CASSDVGATNEKLFF
V gene: TRBV10-3; CDR3 protein: CAISDGSGGGGETQYF
V gene: TRBV9; CDR3 protein: CASSPSGGPDEQFF
V gene: TRBV1; CDR3 protein: CTSSQGLARGPYGYTF
V gene: TRBV4-1; CDR3 protein: CASSQFLSGANVLTF
V gene: TRBV7-2; CDR3 protein: CASRPQQGSYEQYF
V gene: TRBV7-2; CDR3 protein: CASSLAQRSYIQYF
V gene: TRBV5-1; CDR3 protein: CASSSLAGLSADTQYF
V gene: TRBV30; CDR3 protein: CAWSVAGNTIYF
V gene: TRBV28; CDR3 protein: CASRQTVSNYGYTF
V gene: TRBV6-5; CDR3 protein: CASSYRGQDTGELFF
V gene: TRBV27; CDR3 protein: CASSLTVGEKLFF